This T cell receptor (beta chain) was captured in a study of radiation and T cells in renal cell carcinoma. Time point meaning: blood 2 weeks post-SBRT. Documented treatment: 15 Gy SBRT to primary tumor, nephrectomy 4 weeks later. Data came from immunoSEQ multiplex PCR; TCRdb stores just in-frame clones and leaves some out. The table records some 120,000 clones, 75% to 85% of them present only once. The receptor's source is a woman aged 55-70 years with renal cell carcinoma. The material was blood, obtained from a patient whose treatment included radiotherapy and nephrectomy.

This CDR3 reads CASSLGLETNQPQHF. DNA of the CDR3: TGTGCCAGCAGCCTAGGGCTGGAGACTAATCAGCCCCAGCATTTT. The rearrangement uses TRBV9 and TRBJ1-5; D gene uncertain. The CDR3 consists of 15 residues. CDR1 SGDLS and CDR2 YYNGEE come from the germline V gene. Trimming shortened V by 4 bases and J by 4 bases, and 15 bases separated the two germline ends. Using reference TRBV9 and TRBJ1-5 for the parts outside the CDR3, the full variable domain is DSGVTQTPKHLITATGQRVTLRCSPRSGDLSVYWYQQSLDQGLQFLIQYYNGEERAKGNILERFSAQQFPDLHSELNLSSLELGDSALYFCASSLGLETNQPQHFGDGTRLSIL.